This T cell receptor beta chain was identified during a study of post-analysis software for immune sequencing data. General study points: TRBV5-6, TRBV5-1 and TRBV20-1 were among four or five TRBV segments more frequent in patients than controls.

V was clipped by 6 bases and J by 6 bases; unmatched bases: 13. Germline CDR1 reads MNHNS; CDR2 reads SASEGT. The CDR3 runs to 15 residues. Unique molecular identifiers had been added to the TCR beta cDNA libraries. Around 500,000 cDNA molecules were obtained per 1 to 10 million input T cells. TCRdb reanalysed the PCR reads using MiXCR and keeps one entry per CDR3 protein. The sample carries approximately 150,000 distinct CDR3 sequences, around 30% recorded once. On this clonotype: What it recognizes is unknown. A read error may be the cause here, since a much bigger clone is one base away.

The receptor's source is a girl aged 10 to 17 with multiple sclerosis. Sequencing was performed on blood. This sequence joins TRBV6-1 and TRBJ2-7; 8 bases line up with TRBD2. The CDR3 protein is CASSGMGPAGAEQYF. The DNA of the CDR3 is TGTGCCAGCAGCGGAATGGGACCAGCGGGAGCCGAGCAGTACTTC.